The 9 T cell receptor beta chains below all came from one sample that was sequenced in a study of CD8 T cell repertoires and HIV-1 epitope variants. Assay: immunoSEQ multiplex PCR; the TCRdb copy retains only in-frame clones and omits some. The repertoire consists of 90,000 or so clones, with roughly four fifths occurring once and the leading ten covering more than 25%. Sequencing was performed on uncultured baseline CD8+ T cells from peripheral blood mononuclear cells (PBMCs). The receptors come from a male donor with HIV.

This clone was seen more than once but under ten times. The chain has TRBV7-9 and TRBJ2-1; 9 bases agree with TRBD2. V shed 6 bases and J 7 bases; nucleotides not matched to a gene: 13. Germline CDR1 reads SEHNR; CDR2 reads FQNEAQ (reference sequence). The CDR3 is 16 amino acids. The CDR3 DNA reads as TGTGCCAGCAGGGGTCGGGGACTAGCTGTTGGGAATGAGCAGTTCTTC. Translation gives CASRGRGLAVGNEQFF.

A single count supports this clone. The DNA for the CDR3 is TGTGCCAGCAGGGGGTTAGGGGCCTACGAGCAGTACTTC. As protein: CASRGLGAYEQYF. The rearrangement uses TRBV28 and TRBJ2-7, with D possibly matching TRBD1 (5 bases). Germline CDR1 MDHEN, CDR2 SYDVKM. Trimming took 6 bases from V and 2 from J, leaving 11 bases between them. The CDR3 totals 13 residues.

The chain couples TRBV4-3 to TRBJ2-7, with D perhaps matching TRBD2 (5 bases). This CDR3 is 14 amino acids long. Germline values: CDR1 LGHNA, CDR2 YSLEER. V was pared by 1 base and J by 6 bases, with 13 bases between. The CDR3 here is CASSQGGWVGEQYF. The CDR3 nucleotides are TGCGCCAGCAGCCAAGGAGGGTGGGTTGGCGAGCAGTACTTC.

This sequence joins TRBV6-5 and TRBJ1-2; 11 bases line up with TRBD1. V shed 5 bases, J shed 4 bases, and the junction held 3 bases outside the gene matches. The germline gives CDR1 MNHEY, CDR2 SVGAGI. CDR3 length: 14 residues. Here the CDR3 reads CASSQGTGGYGYTF. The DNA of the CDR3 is TGTGCCAGCAGTCAAGGGACAGGGGGCTATGGCTACACCTTC.

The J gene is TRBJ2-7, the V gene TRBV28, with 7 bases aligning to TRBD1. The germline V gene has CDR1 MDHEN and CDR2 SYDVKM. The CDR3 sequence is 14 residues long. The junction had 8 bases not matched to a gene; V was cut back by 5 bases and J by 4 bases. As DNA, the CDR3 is TGTGCCAGCAGTCTACGGGACAGAAAGTACGAGCAGTACTTC. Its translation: CASSLRDRKYEQYF.

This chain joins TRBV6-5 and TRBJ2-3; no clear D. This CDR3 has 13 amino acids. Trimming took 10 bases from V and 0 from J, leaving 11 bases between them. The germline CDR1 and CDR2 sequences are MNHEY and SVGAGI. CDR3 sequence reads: CATSKESTDTQYF. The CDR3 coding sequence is TGTGCCACCTCGAAGGAGAGCACAGATACGCAGTATTTT.

The CDR3 nucleotides read TGTGCCAGCAGACAAGCAACGAGGCGGGATAGAGATACGCAGTATTTT. Protein product: CASRQATRRDRDTQYF. The gene calls are TRBV6-6 and TRBJ2-3, with D perhaps TRBD2 (6 bases). This CDR3 region has 16 residues. Looked up from germline, CDR1 is MNHNY and CDR2 is SVGAGI (reference sequence). Trimming removed 6 bases from V and 5 bases from J, with 21 bases in between.

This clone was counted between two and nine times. The DNA of the CDR3 is TGCGCCACCGCGAACTCGGACTACAATGAGCAGTTCTTC. Its protein product is CATANSDYNEQFF. The chain uses TRBV10-1 and TRBJ2-1, with D uncertain. The CDR3 is 13 residues long. Deletions cut 10 bases from V and 3 bases from J, with 13 bases between. Germline V gene lookup returns CDR1 WNHNN and CDR2 SYGVQD (reference sequence).

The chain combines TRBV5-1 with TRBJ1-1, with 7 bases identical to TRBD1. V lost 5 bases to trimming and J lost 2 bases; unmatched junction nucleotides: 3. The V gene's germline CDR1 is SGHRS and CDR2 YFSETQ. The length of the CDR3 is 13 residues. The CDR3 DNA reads TGCGCCAGCAGTCAGGGGGGCAACACTGAAGCTTTCTTT. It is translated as CASSQGGNTEAFF. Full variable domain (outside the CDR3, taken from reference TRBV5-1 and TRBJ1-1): KAGVTQTPRYLIKTRGQQVTLSCSPISGHRSVSWYQQTPGQGLQFLFEYFSETQRNKGNFPGRFSGRQFSNSRSEMNVSTLELGDSALYLCASSQGGNTEAFFGQGTRLTVV.